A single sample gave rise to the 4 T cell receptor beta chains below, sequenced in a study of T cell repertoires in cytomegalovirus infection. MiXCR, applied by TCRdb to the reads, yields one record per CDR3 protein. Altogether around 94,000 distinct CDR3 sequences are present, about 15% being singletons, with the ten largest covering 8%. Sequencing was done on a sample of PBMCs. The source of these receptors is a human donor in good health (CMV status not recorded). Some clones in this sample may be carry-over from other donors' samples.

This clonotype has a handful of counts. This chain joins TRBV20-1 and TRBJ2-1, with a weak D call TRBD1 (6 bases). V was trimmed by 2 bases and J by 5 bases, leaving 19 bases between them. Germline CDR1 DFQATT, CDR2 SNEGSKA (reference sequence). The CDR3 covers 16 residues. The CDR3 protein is CSARQRRSGADNEQFF. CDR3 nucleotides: TGCAGTGCTAGACAAAGACGCTCAGGGGCGGACAATGAGCAGTTCTTC.

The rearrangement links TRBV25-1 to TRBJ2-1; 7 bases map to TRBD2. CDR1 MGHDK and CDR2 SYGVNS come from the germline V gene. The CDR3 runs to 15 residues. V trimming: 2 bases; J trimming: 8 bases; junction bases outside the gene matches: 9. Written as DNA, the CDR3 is TGTGCCAGCAGTGAAAGGGACTACTATTGGGATGAGCAGTTCTTC. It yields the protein CASSERDYYWDEQFF. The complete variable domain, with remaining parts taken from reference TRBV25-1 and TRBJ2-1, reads EADIYQTPRYLVIGTGKKITLECSQTMGHDKMYWYQQDPGMELHLIHYSYGVNSTEKGDLSSESTVSRIRTEHFPLTLESARPSHTSQYLCASSERDYYWDEQFFGPGTRLTVL.

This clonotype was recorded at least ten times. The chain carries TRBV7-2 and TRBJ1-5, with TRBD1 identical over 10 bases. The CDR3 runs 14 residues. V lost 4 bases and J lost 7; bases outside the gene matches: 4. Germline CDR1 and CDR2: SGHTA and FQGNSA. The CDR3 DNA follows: TGTGCCAGCAGCTCGACAGGGGGCAGGCAGCCCCAGCATTTT. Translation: CASSSTGGRQPQHF.

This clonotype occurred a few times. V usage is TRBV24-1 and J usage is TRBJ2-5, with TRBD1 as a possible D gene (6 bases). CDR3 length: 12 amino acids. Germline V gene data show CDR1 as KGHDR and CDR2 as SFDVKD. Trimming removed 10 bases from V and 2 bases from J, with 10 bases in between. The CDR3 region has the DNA TGTGCCACGGCCGGGACACAAGAGACCCAGTACTTC. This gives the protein CATAGTQETQYF.